This entry concerns a single TCR beta chain. What it binds is unknown. This sample is drawn from a study of cytomegalovirus exposure and HLA in healthy donors. Findings and caveats of the study: Exclusion as indistinguishable affected some V segments, including TRBV6-2 and TRBV6-3. Listed as cytomegalovirus-associated were about 160 TCR beta chains. What TCR beta sequences reportedly achieved was accurate prediction of HLA-A and HLA-B alleles in most subjects. With DRB1 most and HLA-C fewest, TCR association rates differed between HLA loci in a later analysis.

The PCR used 60 Vbeta and 13 Jbeta primers. The repertoire was sequenced with immunoSEQ multiplex PCR; TCRdb's copy has only in-frame clones and lacks some. This sample has about 150,000 clones, with approximately 80% found just once. The V gene lost 4 bases and the J gene lost 3 bases, with 10 bases spanning the gap. CDR3 length equals 13 residues. Germline CDR1 reads SGHRS; CDR2 reads YFSETQ. The sequencing sample was made of PBMCs. The TCR was taken from a woman aged 18-29 years in good health and CMV-seronegative. V is TRBV5-1 and J is TRBJ1-2; D may be TRBD1 (5 bases). CDR3 DNA: TGCGCCAGCAGCCTTGACAGACACTATGGCTACACCTTC. It specifies CASSLDRHYGYTF.